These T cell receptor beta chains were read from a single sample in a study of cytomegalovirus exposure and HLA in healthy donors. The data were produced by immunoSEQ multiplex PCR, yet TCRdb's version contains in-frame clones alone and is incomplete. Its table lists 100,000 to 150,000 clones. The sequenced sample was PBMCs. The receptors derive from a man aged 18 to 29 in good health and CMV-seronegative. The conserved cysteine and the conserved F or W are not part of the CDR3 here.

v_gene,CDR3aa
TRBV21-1,ASTEVPLAGGHNEQF
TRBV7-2,ASSLEGAGGRADTQY
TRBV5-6,ASSTSGTAYYGYT
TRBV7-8,AIGVQGYTEAF
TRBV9,ASSVAWNTGELF
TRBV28,ASREQDIVPRGQF
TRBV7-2,ASSYLSGVRDTQY
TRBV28,ASSTGLARTQY
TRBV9,ASSPRLNTGELF
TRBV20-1,SARRTREQF
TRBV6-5,ASSYSQSFGYT
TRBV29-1,SIEAVADTEAF
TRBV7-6,ASSQYRDSPLH
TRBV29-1,STREMGEQY
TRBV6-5,ASSSVGNTIY
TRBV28,ASRDFYGYT
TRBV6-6,ASSYDDGGLKAEAF